This T cell receptor (beta chain) was found in a study of blood T cell repertoires in COVID-19 (dated by TCRdb to about 2020). For context, the study as a whole: Collaborator samples came from the United States, Italy and Spain and covered acute and convalescent phases of COVID-19. The prospective study material was composed of cDNA or gDNA derived from T cells, B-cell-depleted T cells, or PBMCs. The dataset comprised deeply sampled blood TCRbeta repertoires from subjects exposed to, actively infected with, or recovered from COVID-19. The repertoires were released in a freely available public database intended as a resource for research on the immune response to SARS-CoV-2. The samples were drawn from two sources: the first 160 participants of the ongoing ImmuneRACE study, and 1,000 to 1,500 subjects contributed by 6 global collaborators. Sample metadata almost always included a de-identified subject ID, COVID-19 status, age in years and sex. Where HLA class I and class II types were available, the types were taken from metadata supplied by the sample provider, not from assay-based typing.

This clone came up a few times. Its antigen remains unidentified. Per-nucleotide qualities are absent, and no much larger clonotype sits a single base away. As encoded in the germline V gene, CDR1 is SGDLS while CDR2 is YYNGEE. Including the terminal cysteine and phenylalanine, the CDR3 comprises 14 residues. The retained sequence is limited to the CDR3, 42 bases, with the frame set at the first base. From V the trimming removes 0 bases and from J it removes 2 bases, while the gene matches leave 0 bases of the junction unaccounted for. Summary of the overall study and its limitations: The quantity of clinical and demographic metadata differed by source and by participant and was supplied without curation.

TCRbeta CDR3 regions were amplified from genomic DNA using the immunoSEQ Assay, a bias-controlled multiplex PCR. Turning to the authors' computational methods: The number of nucleated cells in each sample was estimated from the amplification of reference gene primers within the assay. To quantify the absolute abundance of each unique TCRbeta CDR3 rearrangement, sequence reads were collapsed and filtered. For each sample, productive Simpson clonality was calculated as the square root of Simpson's diversity index across productive rearrangements. Not all clones reach the TCRdb copy of this immuneACCESS table, which keeps in-frame sequences only. Checked studies attribute under half of the gap to unresolved V genes and leave the rest unexplained. The V and J calls and clone size were taken over from that table, and D and trimming were inferred from the DNA. The sample table contains some 150,000 clones; only one count was recorded for around 84% of them. The leading ten clones occupy more than 2% of the sample.

Whole blood was collected in K2EDTA tubes by collaborating institutions according to the institutions' own protocols. Collaborator samples were shipped for TCRbeta analysis as frozen whole blood, isolated PBMCs, or DNA extracted from either sample type. Recombination connected TRBV9 to TRBJ2-7, with TRBD2 identical over 9 junction bases. This receptor was identified in a human donor with acute or convalescent COVID-19. The donor label of this sample is uncertain. Sequenced input: peripheral blood. CDR3 loop: CASSVGLAAYEQYF. In nucleotides, the sequence is TGTGCCAGCAGCGTAGGACTAGCGGCCTACGAGCAGTACTTC. Outside the CDR3, residues come from the reference TRBV9 and TRBJ2-7 proteins, so the full variable domain is: DSGVTQTPKHLITATGQRVTLRCSPRSGDLSVYWYQQSLDQGLQFLIQYYNGEERAKGNILERFSAQQFPDLHSELNLSSLELGDSALYFCASSVGLAAYEQYFGPGTRLTVT.